The 10 T cell receptor beta chains in this list originate from one sample, sequenced in a study of neoadjuvant anti-PD-1 for oral cavity cancer. Produced via immunoSEQ multiplex PCR; TCRdb's table is partial and in-frame only. This sample carries about 15,000 clones, around three quarters of them seen once, and the ten largest clones take roughly 3%. The sample in question was PBMCs, obtained before nivolumab (anti-PD-1) treatment. These receptor sequences come from a person between 40 and 85 years old with oral cavity squamous cell carcinoma.

The chain links TRBV7-8 to TRBJ2-1; 9 nucleotides match TRBD2. Trimming cost V 1 base and J 9 bases; bases outside gene matches: 7. Per germline, CDR1 SGHVS and CDR2 FQNEAQ. The CDR3 sequence is 15 residues long. The CDR3, as DNA: TGTGCCAGCAGCTTAGGAACTAGCGGGTGGGGTGAGCAGTTCTTC. As protein: CASSLGTSGWGEQFF.

This clone was seen more than once but under ten times. The rearrangement links TRBV7-3 to TRBJ2-6; no clear D gene. Deletions cut 2 bases from V and 1 base from J, with 3 bases between. The CDR3 extends over 14 amino acids. Germline-derived CDR1 and CDR2 are SGHTA and FQGTGA. The CDR3 reads CASSLGSGANVLTF. As DNA, the CDR3 is TGTGCCAGCAGCTTAGGATCTGGGGCCAACGTCCTGACTTTC. The full variable domain, with the rest looked up from reference TRBV7-3 and TRBJ2-6, is GAGVSQTPSNKVTEKGKYVELRCDPISGHTALYWYRQSLGQGPEFLIYFQGTGAADDSGLPNDRFFAVRPEGSVSTLKIQRTERGDSAVYLCASSLGSGANVLTFGAGSRLTVL.

This chain uses TRBV4-2 with TRBJ2-1, with 12 bases matching TRBD2. From germline, CDR1 is LGHNA and CDR2 YNFKEQ. The length of the CDR3 is 16 residues. The V and J ends lost 3 bases and 4 bases, in that order; junction bases with no gene match: 4. Written as DNA, the CDR3 is TGTGCCAGCAGCCAGGGACTAGCGGGCCTTTACAATGAGCAGTTCTTC. It is translated as CASSQGLAGLYNEQFF.

The chain combines TRBV4-1 with TRBJ1-6; weak D call: TRBD1 (5 bases). The ends were cut back, 3 bases at V and 7 bases at J, with 10 bases in the middle. Looked up from germline, CDR1 is MGHRA and CDR2 is YSYEKL. The CDR3 is made up of 14 amino acids. In DNA form, the CDR3 reads TGCGCCAGCAGCCACGGGACCAGGAATTCACCCCTCCACTTT. Translating it yields CASSHGTRNSPLHF.

V is TRBV7-2 and J is TRBJ1-2; possible D gene TRBD1, 6 bases. Germline V gives CDR1 SGHTA, CDR2 FQGNSA. Between the trimmed V and J ends, which lost 7 bases and 8 bases, there was a span of 17 bases. The CDR3 covers 13 residues. CDR3 sequence: CASTRGGRVGYTF. The CDR3 nucleotides are TGTGCCAGCACGCGCGGGGGGCGCGTAGGCTACACCTTC.

The chain combines TRBV5-4 with TRBJ2-7; TRBD1 aligns across 7 bases. The CDR3 consists of 15 residues. The V segment lost 0 bases and the J segment 2 bases; nucleotides outside the gene matches: 5. Germline CDR1 is SGHNT and CDR2 is YYREEE (reference sequence). The DNA for the CDR3 is TGTGCCAGCAGCTTGGGGACAGGCGAACCCTACGAGCAGTACTTC. Protein sequence: CASSLGTGEPYEQYF.

This clone was recorded a few times. This rearrangement joins TRBV11-2 to TRBJ1-2; D is ambiguous. The CDR3 covers 13 residues. The germline V gene encodes CDR1 SGHAT and CDR2 FQNNGV. Trimming removed 3 bases from V and 5 bases from J, with 10 bases in between. DNA of the CDR3: TGTGCCAGCAGCTTCGCTGGAGTGTATGGCTACACCTTC. Protein sequence: CASSFAGVYGYTF. The whole variable domain, remainder taken from reference TRBV11-2 and TRBJ1-2, is EAGVAQSPRYKIIEKRQSVAFWCNPISGHATLYWYQQILGQGPKLLIQFQNNGVVDDSQLPKDRFSAERLKGVDSTLKIQPAKLEDSAVYLCASSFAGVYGYTFGSGTRLTVV.

This clone was seen only a few times. The chain joins TRBV5-4 to TRBJ1-1, with D perhaps matching TRBD1 (5 bases). CDR1 SGHNT and CDR2 YYREEE come from the germline V gene (reference sequence). The V gene lost 1 base and the J gene lost 8 bases, with 9 bases spanning the gap. There are 12 residues in the CDR3. The CDR3, as DNA: TGTGCCAGCAGCTTGTCCGGGGCCGAAGCTTTCTTT. It encodes CASSLSGAEAFF.

This clone has only one observation. V gene TRBV20-1 combines with J gene TRBJ2-7, with D possibly TRBD1 on 5 matching bases. Germline values: CDR1 DFQATT, CDR2 SNEGSKA (reference sequence). Trimming pared 6 bases from V and 2 bases from J, leaving 8 bases between. This CDR3 spans 11 amino acids. CDR3 sequence: CSAPRAYEQYF. DNA of the CDR3: TGCAGTGCCCCCAGGGCCTACGAGCAGTACTTC.

V usage is TRBV27 and J usage is TRBJ1-2; D is possibly TRBD1 (6 bases). The CDR3 is 15 amino acids. V was clipped by 5 bases and J by 4 bases, with 17 bases between them. Germline CDR1 reads MNHEY; CDR2 reads SMNVEV (reference sequence). Here the CDR3 reads CASSVSEGGFYGYTF. In DNA form, the CDR3 reads TGTGCCAGCAGTGTCTCTGAGGGGGGCTTCTATGGCTACACCTTC.